Below are 21 T cell receptor beta chains sequenced from a single sample in a study of Graves' ophthalmopathy and Graves' hyperthyroidism. From RNA, the CDR3 regions of TCR beta chains were amplified and sequenced. First-round RT-PCR with HTBI primers preceded a second-round multiplex PCR. In TCRdb, the multiplex PCR reads were re-called with MiXCR into one record per CDR3 protein. The sample records about 600,000 distinct CDR3 sequences, 39% being singletons. The material sequenced was peripheral blood or thyroid tissue (not recorded which). The receptors come from an adult man with Graves' hyperthyroidism.

The table lists this clonotype with many counts. The junction departs from germline at one end; a sequencing error may be responsible. The chain joins TRBV12-3 or TRBV12-4 to TRBJ2-2; no clear D gene. This CDR3 comprises 11 residues. The CDR3 region has the DNA TGTGCCAGCAGTAGAACCGGGCAGCTGTTTTTT. Translating gives CASSRTGQLFF.

The chain employs TRBV24-1 and TRBJ2-6, with a weak D call TRBD1 (5 bases). Trimming stripped 7 bases from V and 0 bases from J, with 9 bases between. The CDR3 sequence is 15 residues long. Per the germline V gene, CDR1 is KGHDR and CDR2 is SFDVKD. CDR3 DNA: TGTGCCACCAGGGCAGGGTACTCTGGGGCCAACGTCCTGACTTTC. This sequence encodes CATRAGYSGANVLTF.

This clonotype came up a few times. The V call is TRBV7-3, the J call TRBJ2-2; the D gene is possibly TRBD1 (6 bases). V lost 6 bases to trimming and J lost 4 bases, with 18 bases between them. This CDR3 contains 16 residues. CDR1 and CDR2 from the germline V gene are SGHTA and FQGTGA. DNA for the CDR3: TGTGCCAGCAGTCAACCAGGGGCTCGAAGCACCGGGGAGCTGTTTTTT. It translates to CASSQPGARSTGELFF.

This sequence joins TRBV5-1 and TRBJ2-1; possibly TRBD2 for D (7 bases). CDR3 length equals 15 residues. Deletions cut 2 bases from V and 8 bases from J, with 17 bases between. The germline V gene encodes CDR1 SGHRS and CDR2 YFSETQ. Here the CDR3 DNA reads TGCGCCAGCAGCTTTGAGGCGGGGGCGCCGGATGAGCAGTTCTTC. Its translation: CASSFEAGAPDEQFF.

To note about this clonotype: A junction boundary mismatches the germline segment, possibly from a read error. V usage is TRBV10-3 and J usage is TRBJ1-2; 9 bases are a match to TRBD1. This CDR3 contains 14 residues. Looked up from germline, CDR1 is ENHRY and CDR2 is SYGVKD. The CDR3 DNA sequence: TGTGCCAGCAGTGGTACAGGGGGCGACTATGGCTACACCTTC. Protein product: CASSGTGGDYGYTF.

This clonotype was observed at least ten times. This chain joins TRBV13 and TRBJ2-7; 9 bases fit TRBD2. The CDR3 runs 16 residues. Germline V CDR1 and CDR2: PRHDT, FYEKMQ (reference sequence). Trimming removed 4 bases from V and 7 bases from J; junction bases left unmatched: 14. The CDR3 region is CASSSSRGGLRGEQYF. In DNA form, the CDR3 reads TGTGCCAGCAGCTCGTCGCGGGGGGGCCTGAGAGGGGAGCAGTACTTC.

A word on this clonotype: At one end, the junction sequence differs from germline, possibly due to a read error. The V gene is TRBV7-8, the J gene TRBJ2-5, with TRBD1 matching over 8 bases. The CDR3 sequence is 18 residues long. Germline CDR1 SGHVS, CDR2 FQNEAQ. CDR3 loop: CASSSRDGQGWGRETQYF. The CDR3 region has the DNA TGTGCTAGCAGCTCGCGGGATGGACAGGGATGGGGGCGAGAGACCCAGTACTTC.

This clonotype was detected many times. J is TRBJ1-1 and V is TRBV14, with unresolved D. CDR3 length equals 12 residues. From germline, CDR1 is SGHDN and CDR2 FVKESK. The V end lost 6 bases, the J end lost 4 bases, and 9 bases lay between the germline ends. CDR3 region: CASSWLGTEAFF. CDR3 nucleotides: TGTGCCAGCAGTTGGTTGGGCACTGAAGCTTTCTTT.

This clonotype appeared many times. The chain joins TRBV2 to TRBJ2-7, with 13 nucleotides matching TRBD2. Germline assignment: CDR1 SNHLY and CDR2 FYNNEI. The CDR3 consists of 15 residues. The V and J ends lost 6 bases and 2 bases, in that order; junction bases with no gene match: 4. In nucleotides, the CDR3 is TGTGCCAGCAGACCCACTAGCGGGAGGGCCTACGAGCAGTACTTC. Residues: CASRPTSGRAYEQYF.

V gene TRBV2 combines with J gene TRBJ2-3; TRBD2 aligns across 7 bases. There are 16 residues in the CDR3. V lost 0 bases and J lost 2; bases outside the gene matches: 5. The germline gives CDR1 SNHLY, CDR2 FYNNEI. The CDR3 loop is CASSEAAGELTDTQYF. The CDR3 DNA is TGTGCCAGCAGTGAAGCGGCGGGGGAACTCACAGATACGCAGTATTTT.

The J gene is TRBJ2-7, the V gene TRBV7-9; D tentatively reads TRBD1 or TRBD2 (6 bases each). This CDR3 comprises 16 residues. CDR1 is SEHNR and CDR2 is FQNEAQ in the germline V gene (reference sequence). V lost 4 bases to trimming and J lost 0 bases, with 16 bases between them. The CDR3 protein is CASSSGAPSPSYEQYF. For the CDR3, the DNA is TGTGCCAGCAGCTCGGGGGCCCCTAGCCCCTCCTACGAGCAGTACTTC.

Concerning this clonotype: A much larger clone sits a single nucleotide away, making a read error possible. V and J are TRBV15 and TRBJ1-4, with 10 bases matching TRBD1. Per the germline V gene, CDR1 is LNHNV and CDR2 is YYDKDF (reference sequence). The CDR3 is made up of 15 amino acids. CDR3 in amino acids: CATSTRTGGSEKPFF. The CDR3 DNA follows: TGTGCCACCAGCACCCGGACAGGGGGAAGCGAAAAACCGTTTTTT.

The chain couples TRBV25-1 to TRBJ2-2; D remains ambiguous. Trimming pared 1 base from V and 6 bases from J, leaving 9 bases between. The CDR3 consists of 14 residues. In germline, CDR1 is MGHDK, CDR2 SYGVNS. CDR3 DNA sequence: TGTGCCAGCAGTGAATTTGATGGGGCCGGGGAGCTGTTTTTT. As protein: CASSEFDGAGELFF.

This clonotype has more than one count but fewer than ten. Given a much more abundant clone one base away, this may be a read error. The chain has TRBV19 and TRBJ2-7; 9 positions agree with TRBD1. Trimming removed 9 bases from V and 2 bases from J; junction bases left unmatched: 8. CDR1 is LNHDA and CDR2 is SQIVND in the germline V gene (reference sequence). The CDR3 has 14 amino acids. Here the CDR3 reads CASTAGTGTYEQYF. The CDR3 nucleotides are TGTGCCAGCACCGCCGGGACAGGGACCTACGAGCAGTACTTC. Full variable domain (outside the CDR3, taken from reference TRBV19 and TRBJ2-7): DGGITQSPKYLFRKEGQNVTLSCEQNLNHDAMYWYRQDPGQGLRLIYYSQIVNDFQKGDIAEGYSVSREKKESFPLTVTSAQKNPTAFYLCASTAGTGTYEQYFGPGTRLTVT.

In regard to this clonotype: Without the conserved terminal phenylalanine or tryptophan, this CDR3 likely stems from a read error. The limits of the CDR3 on the DNA are not certain, so only TCRdb's listed CDR3 is given. The CDR3 is CASSLRQG. This chain connects TRBV5-4 to TRBJ1-3; the D segment call TRBD1 is taken from the table without a DNA check. The CDR3 numbers 8 amino acids, ends counted. CDR1 is SGHNT, CDR2 YYREEE, per germline (reference sequence).

This clonotype was counted at least ten times. The chain has TRBV11-2 and TRBJ2-7; unclear D gene. V was pared by 2 bases and J by 0 bases, with 11 bases between. Germline V gene data show CDR1 as SGHAT and CDR2 as FQNNGV. CDR3 size: 15 residues. As DNA, the CDR3 is TGTGCCAGCAGCTTAATTTCAGCTAACTCCTACGAGCAGTACTTC. Its protein product is CASSLISANSYEQYF.

The rearrangement joins TRBV5-1 to TRBJ1-1; TRBD1 might be the D (6 bases). Germline CDR1 is SGHRS and CDR2 is YFSETQ. With 4 bases removed from V and 0 bases from J, the gap between germline ends came to 10 bases. The CDR3 has 14 residues. For the CDR3, the DNA is TGCGCCAGCAGCGGCGGGACAATGAACACTGAAGCTTTCTTT. Encoded protein: CASSGGTMNTEAFF.

With respect to this clonotype: Since a much larger clone is just one base distant, this may be a read error. V gene TRBV10-3 combines with J gene TRBJ1-1; the D is unclear. CDR3 length: 14 amino acids. Germline CDR1 is ENHRY and CDR2 is SYGVKD. Trimming stripped 10 bases from V and 5 bases from J, with 20 bases between. CDR3 in DNA: TGTGCCAGCAAAGACGCAGCAAGTAAAACTGAAGCTTTCTTT. This codes for CASKDAASKTEAFF.

The chain is built from TRBV29-1 and TRBJ1-1; 7 nucleotides align to TRBD1. V dropped 8 bases and J dropped 0; count of bases not matched to a gene: 12. There are 15 residues in the CDR3. The germline gives CDR1 SQVTM, CDR2 ANQGSEA. The CDR3 protein is CSSEVGGSMNTEAFF. Written as DNA, the CDR3 is TGCAGCAGTGAAGTAGGGGGCAGCATGAACACTGAAGCTTTCTTT.

V and J are TRBV7-3 and TRBJ1-6; D is perhaps TRBD1 (6 bases). The CDR3 is 18 amino acids. Germline CDR1 is SGHTA and CDR2 is FQGTGA. Between the trimmed V and J ends, which lost 5 bases and 7 bases, there was a span of 24 bases. The CDR3 nucleotides are TGTGCCAGCAGCATTCTCGGGGTGTCAGGGGTATTAAATTCACCCCTCCACTTT. This codes for CASSILGVSGVLNSPLHF.

This clonotype was seen a few times. The V call is TRBV10-3, the J call TRBJ2-3, with 7 bases fitting TRBD2. In germline, CDR1 is ENHRY, CDR2 SYGVKD. V lost 7 bases to trimming and J lost 0 bases; unmatched junction nucleotides: 4. This CDR3 contains 14 residues. The CDR3 coding sequence is TGTGCCATCAATGGACTAGGAAGCACAGATACGCAGTATTTT. It yields the protein CAINGLGSTDTQYF.